This TCR beta chain was recovered during a study of T cell responses to AZD1222 COVID-19 vaccine. General study results and limits: Spike was spanned by vaccine-associated CD4 TCRs, which were dominant at 160-218 and 743-854. The donor cohort was predominantly white British with a female majority, and clonal diversity may have been underestimated. At study baseline, merely six AZD1222 recipients were seropositive.

Sequencing was performed with immunoSEQ multiplex PCR; in TCRdb, only in-frame clones are kept and a portion is missing. The table includes approximately 110,000 clones, roughly 86% detected once. On this clone itself: Its antigen is unknown.

Sequenced material: peripheral blood, taken 28 days after the second AZD1222 dose. The TCR originated in an adult who received the AZD1222 COVID-19 vaccine.

The CDR3 DNA reads as TGTGCCAGCAGTTTGAGACAGGGCACTGAAGCTTTCTTT. This gives the protein CASSLRQGTEAFF. The chain carries TRBV12-3 or TRBV12-4 and TRBJ1-1, with TRBD1 matching over 7 bases. V shed 3 bases, J shed 4 bases, and the junction held 2 bases outside the gene matches. This CDR3 is built from 13 residues.